The TCR beta chain under discussion was sequenced for a study of beta chain features in type 1 diabetes. Study-wide points: Researchers report that Type 1 diabetes patients had moderately but significantly shorter TCRB CDR3s across all four CD4+ subsets.

Note on this clone: Its antigen is unidentified.

The isolated RNA, all of it, was reverse transcribed, so expressed TCRB transcripts were what got sequenced. TCRdb's table, derived via immunoSEQ multiplex PCR, lists solely in-frame clones and lacks some. In the table there are about 650,000 clones, roughly an eighth of which are singletons. This clonotype originated in a man aged 25 to 40 with type 1 diabetes. The sequenced material came from naive CD4+ T cells from blood.

CDR3 in amino acids: CASSYSMVGTNYGYTF. The CDR3 nucleotides read TGTGCCAGCAGTTACTCTATGGTCGGTACTAACTATGGCTACACCTTC. The V gene is TRBV6-5, the J gene TRBJ1-2; D gene uncertain. Deletions cut 0 bases from V and 0 bases from J, with 11 bases between. Per germline, CDR1 MNHEY and CDR2 SVGAGI. CDR3 length: 16 amino acids.